This T cell receptor (beta chain) derives from a study of T cells after yellow fever vaccination. The wider study: Those fractions that held only low numbers of cells were prepared using the SMART-Seq v4 Ultra Low Input RNA kit. Study-wide results and caveats: Contaminants from the bulk population, in the form of abundant clonotypes, could be found in FACS-sorted repertoires. Most clones from primary vaccination resurfaced after the booster (about 95% CD4, 88% CD8).

The CDR3 has 11 amino acids. CDR1 and CDR2 (germline): SGDLS, YYNGEE. Trimming shortened V by 7 bases and J by 5 bases, and 9 bases separated the two germline ends. Template switching by 5'RACE produced TCR cDNA, adding a universal primer site and UMIs. MiXCR, applied by TCRdb to the 5' RACE reads, yields one record per CDR3 protein. The data hold 150,000 to 200,000 distinct CDR3 sequences, with over 7% observed a single time. This clonotype was counted between two and nine times. What it recognizes is unknown. The source was CD8+ T cells sorted from PBMCs, collected 45 days after the yellow fever booster vaccination. The origin of this receptor is a man between 18 and 35 years old who received the YFV17D yellow fever vaccine. The J gene is TRBJ1-1, the V gene TRBV9; D ambiguous. The CDR3 bases are TGTGCCAGCGGTCCACAGACTGAAGCTTTCTTT. Translation gives CASGPQTEAFF.